This T cell receptor (beta chain) was sequenced for a study of sequential checkpoint blockade in melanoma. Using immunoSEQ multiplex PCR, the repertoire was profiled, and TCRdb retains in-frame clones only, with some absent. The data contain under 7,000 clones, roughly 50% of them seen just once; the ten biggest clones take up less than 20%. V was clipped by 10 bases and J by 6 bases; unmatched bases: 9. Germline assignment: CDR1 SNHLY and CDR2 FYNNEI. This CDR3 region has 12 residues. The treatment is: randomized to nivolumab then ipilimumab (arm A) or the reverse (arm B). The starting material was CD8+ T cells sorted from blood (inferred from file names), obtained from a patient given nivolumab and ipilimumab in sequence. The sequence derives from a human donor with melanoma. The chain has TRBV2 and TRBJ2-7; 7 nucleotides agree with TRBD1. The CDR3 DNA sequence: TGTGCCAAGGGGACAGACCGGCGCGAGCAGTACTTC. This encodes CAKGTDRREQYF.